This passage covers 30 T cell receptor beta chains from one sample sequenced in a study of early T cells in non-severe SARS-CoV-2 infection. In TCRdb, the 5' RACE reads were re-called with MiXCR into one record per CDR3 protein. The sample includes 55,000 to 65,000 distinct CDR3 sequences, more than 10% of them seen just once. The specimen sequenced was whole blood. The receptors were gathered from an adult who was a healthcare worker with PCR-confirmed SARS-CoV-2 infection or an uninfected control (not recorded which).

This clonotype was seen many times. The chain couples TRBV7-9 to TRBJ1-5; D is possibly TRBD1 (6 bases). The germline V and J ends were trimmed by 1 base and 0 bases, with 13 bases remaining between them. The CDR3 consists of 17 residues. In germline, CDR1 is SEHNR, CDR2 FQNEAQ (reference sequence). Written as DNA, the CDR3 is TGTGCCAGCAGCTTAGGTCTACAGGGTGGTAGCAATCAGCCCCAGCATTTT. This translates into CASSLGLQGGSNQPQHF.

This clonotype came up many times. The chain couples TRBV12-3 or TRBV12-4 to TRBJ1-5; D unclear. CDR3 length: 13 residues. Trimming took off 1 base at V and 3 bases at J, with 4 bases between the two ends. The CDR3 loop is CASSLVDNQPQHF. The CDR3 DNA is TGTGCCAGCAGTTTAGTCGACAATCAGCCCCAGCATTTT.

At least ten counts were recorded for this clonotype. The chain links TRBV10-3 to TRBJ2-7; 12 positions agree with TRBD2. CDR1 ENHRY and CDR2 SYGVKD come from the germline V gene. With 6 bases clipped from V and 8 bases from J, the junction kept 17 bases outside the gene matches. The CDR3 extends over 17 amino acids. Here the CDR3 DNA reads TGTGCCATCAGAGACAAAGAAAAGACTAGCGGGGGATATAAGCAGTACTTC. Its translation: CAIRDKEKTSGGYKQYF.

This clonotype was seen ten or more times. The V and J genes are TRBV29-1 and TRBJ1-2; 8 bases agree with TRBD1. Germline loops: CDR1 SQVTM, CDR2 ANQGSEA. The CDR3 is 15 residues long. V trimming: 6 bases; J trimming: 2 bases; junction bases outside the gene matches: 11. CDR3 residues: CSVPGTGVFNYGYTF. The DNA for the CDR3 is TGCAGCGTCCCCGGGACAGGCGTCTTCAACTATGGCTACACCTTC.

V usage is TRBV29-1 and J usage is TRBJ1-5; the match to TRBD1 covers 8 bases. The ends lost 4 bases at V and 6 bases at J; junction bases unmatched: 8. CDR1 is SQVTM and CDR2 is ANQGSEA in the germline V gene. There are 14 residues in the CDR3. CDR3 in amino acids: CSVVIGQGGQPQHF. Written as DNA, the CDR3 is TGCAGCGTTGTTATAGGACAGGGAGGTCAGCCCCAGCATTTT.

The genes are TRBV24-1 and TRBJ2-3; a possible D gene is TRBD2 (5 bases). V lost 5 bases to trimming and J lost 3 bases, with 14 bases between them. Germline CDR1 is KGHDR and CDR2 is SFDVKD. This CDR3 is built from 15 residues. DNA of the CDR3: TGTGCCACCAGTGTAGGCGGGCTGGGGACAGATACGCAGTATTTT. This sequence encodes CATSVGGLGTDTQYF.

This clonotype was observed a few times. The J gene is TRBJ1-2, the V gene TRBV9, with D possibly matching TRBD1 (6 bases). V was trimmed by 4 bases and J by 4 bases, leaving 23 bases between them. The germline gives CDR1 SGDLS, CDR2 YYNGEE. The CDR3 length is 17 residues. The CDR3 DNA follows: TGTGCCAGCAGCCCCCAGACAGGCCACGCGGGCAGCTATGGCTACACCTTC. It codes for CASSPQTGHAGSYGYTF.

In its sample, this clonotype was seen many times. The V and J genes are TRBV7-8 and TRBJ2-5; tentatively, D is TRBD2 (5 bases). This CDR3 has 14 residues. From germline, CDR1 is SGHVS and CDR2 FQNEAQ. V lost 2 bases, J lost 7 bases, and 14 bases lay in between. CDR3 sequence reads: CASSLLSLAGTQYF. DNA of the CDR3: TGTGCCAGCAGCTTATTGAGCCTAGCTGGGACCCAGTACTTC.

This clonotype was counted at least ten times. V gene TRBV18 combines with J gene TRBJ2-2, with D unresolved. Germline V gives CDR1 KGHSH, CDR2 LQKENI. The germline V and J ends were trimmed by 6 bases and 5 bases, with 7 bases remaining between them. The length of the CDR3 is 12 residues. CDR3: CASSDSTGELFF. CDR3 in DNA: TGTGCCAGCTCCGACTCGACCGGGGAGCTGTTTTTT.

The rearrangement joins TRBV6-5 to TRBJ2-2; TRBD2 matches 8 bases. The CDR3 length is 17 residues. J was trimmed by 3 bases and V by 6 bases; bases with no gene match: 12. Looked up from germline, CDR1 is MNHEY and CDR2 is SVGAGI. In DNA, the CDR3 is TGTGCCAGCAGCAGTCCCGGGGTAGCGGGGTACACCGGGGAGCTGTTTTTT. Its protein product is CASSSPGVAGYTGELFF.

The V call is TRBV6-2 or TRBV6-3, the J call TRBJ2-1, with 8 bases lining up with TRBD2. Germline CDR1 and CDR2: MNHEY and SVGEGT. The CDR3 runs to 15 residues. The V gene end was trimmed by 6 bases and the J gene end by 4 bases; junction bases not matched to a gene: 8. This chain's CDR3 is CASRAGLGKYNEQFF. The DNA of the CDR3 is TGTGCCAGCAGGGCGGGACTAGGGAAATACAATGAGCAGTTCTTC.

The table lists this clonotype with many counts. The gene calls are TRBV25-1 and TRBJ2-7; tentative D call: TRBD2 (5 bases). V was pared by 6 bases and J by 4 bases, with 7 bases between. The CDR3 sequence is 11 residues long. Germline CDR1 reads MGHDK; CDR2 reads SYGVNS. This CDR3 reads CASSTGYEQYF. CDR3 DNA sequence: TGTGCCAGCAGCACGGGGTACGAGCAGTACTTC.

This clonotype appeared many times. The chain links TRBV29-1 to TRBJ1-2; D gene unclear. Germline V gives CDR1 SQVTM, CDR2 ANQGSEA. Trimming took 7 bases from V and 11 from J, leaving 17 bases between them. The CDR3 has 11 amino acids. The CDR3 here is CSGESGRGYTF. The DNA of the CDR3 is TGCAGCGGGGAGTCTGGCCGGGGATACACCTTC.

This clonotype was detected many times. This rearrangement joins TRBV7-8 to TRBJ2-3, with TRBD2 identical over 8 bases. Germline CDR1 SGHVS, CDR2 FQNEAQ. The ends lost 1 base at V and 0 bases at J; junction bases unmatched: 3. The CDR3 has 16 residues. CDR3 protein: CASSLEASGSTDTQYF. DNA of the CDR3: TGTGCCAGCAGCTTAGAGGCTAGCGGGAGCACAGATACGCAGTATTTT.

This clonotype has a handful of counts. The chain links TRBV10-3 to TRBJ1-1; the D is unclear. The germline gives CDR1 ENHRY, CDR2 SYGVKD. Deletions cut 3 bases from V and 1 base from J, with 3 bases between. The CDR3 consists of 12 residues. The CDR3 loop reads CAISDRNTEAFF. CDR3 nucleotides: TGTGCCATCAGTGACCGGAACACTGAAGCTTTCTTT.

This clonotype appeared a few times. The chain uses TRBV27 and TRBJ2-6, with 9 nucleotides matching TRBD1. CDR1 is MNHEY, CDR2 SMNVEV, per germline (reference sequence). The V gene end was trimmed by 6 bases and the J gene end by 0 bases; junction bases not matched to a gene: 3. This CDR3 contains 16 residues. CDR3: CASRGQGNSGANVLTF. DNA for the CDR3: TGTGCCAGCAGGGGACAGGGTAACTCTGGGGCCAACGTCCTGACTTTC.

This clonotype was recorded a few times. The chain has TRBV11-2 and TRBJ2-1, with D tentatively TRBD1 (5 bases). The CDR3 runs 14 residues. V gave up 5 bases and J gave up 5 bases, with 13 bases separating them. CDR1 is SGHAT and CDR2 is FQNNGV in the germline V gene. DNA of the CDR3: TGTGCCAGCAGCCCACTACGGACACACAATGAGCAGTTCTTC. Protein: CASSPLRTHNEQFF.

This clonotype has at least ten counts. The chain recombines TRBV20-1 with TRBJ2-3; D possibly corresponds to TRBD2 (5 bases). CDR3 length: 13 amino acids. Germline CDR1 and CDR2: DFQATT and SNEGSKA (reference sequence). Trimming took 2 bases from V and 5 from J, leaving 11 bases between them. The CDR3 reads CSARRPGGDTQYF. CDR3 nucleotide sequence: TGCAGTGCTAGAAGACCAGGAGGAGATACGCAGTATTTT.

This clonotype was observed a few times. The V call is TRBV7-9, the J call TRBJ2-1; D unresolved. Germline assignment: CDR1 SEHNR and CDR2 FQNEAQ (reference sequence). The V gene lost 5 bases and the J gene lost 6 bases, with 14 bases spanning the gap. The CDR3 consists of 14 residues. The CDR3, as DNA: TGTGCCAGCAGCGGGCCGGACGGTATCAATGAGCAGTTCTTC. Protein sequence: CASSGPDGINEQFF.

This clonotype was recorded many times. The V call is TRBV6-6, the J call TRBJ2-1, with TRBD2 identical over 10 bases. This CDR3 has 15 residues. Germline lookup yields CDR1 MNHNY and CDR2 SVGAGI (reference sequence). V shed 6 bases and J 5 bases; nucleotides not matched to a gene: 7. CDR3 sequence (DNA): TGTGCCAGCAGAACCCTAGCGGGGGTAAACAATGAGCAGTTCTTC. Protein product: CASRTLAGVNNEQFF.

This clonotype was observed many times. This chain uses TRBV4-2 with TRBJ2-7; D perhaps matches TRBD2 (7 bases). CDR3 length: 15 amino acids. CDR1 LGHNA and CDR2 YNFKEQ come from the germline V gene. V was shortened by 4 bases and J by 2 bases, with 15 bases between the two germline ends. CDR3 sequence reads: CASSLAGEGTYEQYF. As DNA, the CDR3 is TGTGCCAGCAGCCTCGCAGGGGAGGGCACCTACGAGCAGTACTTC.

This clonotype appeared many times. The chain recombines TRBV6-2 or TRBV6-3 with TRBJ2-7; a possible D gene is TRBD1 (5 bases). Germline CDR1 MNHEY, CDR2 SVGEGT. This CDR3 contains 14 residues. V lost 0 bases to trimming and J lost 1 base, with 7 bases between them. Written as DNA, the CDR3 is TGTGCCAGCAGTTACTCGTGGACATCCTACGAGCAGTACTTC. It is translated as CASSYSWTSYEQYF.

This clonotype was seen a few times. The chain is built from TRBV30 and TRBJ2-3, with 10 nucleotides matching TRBD2. The length of the CDR3 is 16 residues. The germline CDR1 and CDR2 sequences are GTSNPN and SVGIG (reference sequence). V dropped 2 bases and J dropped 5; count of bases not matched to a gene: 10. In DNA, the CDR3 is TGTGCCTGGAGTCTCAAGCGGGGGGGCCGGGGAGATACGCAGTATTTT. Its translation is CAWSLKRGGRGDTQYF.

This chain joins TRBV4-3 and TRBJ2-7; TRBD1 agrees at 7 bases. Trimming cost V 0 bases and J 0 bases; bases outside gene matches: 8. The CDR3 contains 17 residues. From germline, CDR1 is LGHNA and CDR2 YSLEER. As DNA, the CDR3 is TGCGCCAGCAGCCAAGACTCAGGGGGAAGGGGCTCCTACGAGCAGTACTTC. Protein sequence: CASSQDSGGRGSYEQYF.

This rearrangement joins TRBV4-2 to TRBJ2-7; D may be TRBD1 or TRBD2 (5 bases each). V lost 0 bases, J lost 1 base, and 10 bases lay in between. Germline V gives CDR1 LGHNA, CDR2 YNFKEQ. The CDR3 runs to 15 residues. This CDR3 is CASSQDGAVSYEQYF. DNA for the CDR3: TGTGCCAGCAGCCAAGACGGGGCCGTATCCTACGAGCAGTACTTC.

The chain links TRBV29-1 to TRBJ2-3; no clear D. The CDR3 length is 10 residues. Germline CDR1 SQVTM, CDR2 ANQGSEA. The V and J ends lost 6 bases and 3 bases respectively, with 4 bases between them. CDR3 in amino acids: CSVSTDTQYF. CDR3 coding DNA: TGCAGCGTCAGTACAGATACGCAGTATTTT.

This clonotype was seen at least ten times. The J gene is TRBJ2-7, the V gene TRBV29-1; TRBD1 is a possible D gene (5 bases). This CDR3 spans 14 amino acids. V was trimmed by 4 bases and J by 0 bases, leaving 13 bases between them. CDR1 SQVTM and CDR2 ANQGSEA come from the germline V gene. The CDR3 sequence is CSVADREASYEQYF. The CDR3 nucleotides are TGCAGCGTTGCAGACAGAGAAGCCTCCTACGAGCAGTACTTC.

This clonotype turned up a few times. This rearrangement joins TRBV27 to TRBJ2-1; the D is unclear. The germline CDR1 and CDR2 sequences are MNHEY and SMNVEV (reference sequence). The V end lost 5 bases, the J end lost 7 bases, and 18 bases lay between the germline ends. The CDR3 extends over 15 amino acids. In DNA, the CDR3 is TGTGCCAGCAGTGTGCTAGGAGTTTTTGATAATGAGCAGTTCTTC. Translating gives CASSVLGVFDNEQFF.

This clonotype was seen at least ten times. The chain uses TRBV11-3 and TRBJ1-1, with unresolved D. V dropped 4 bases and J dropped 2 bases, with 8 bases sitting between them. This CDR3 contains 13 residues. Germline V gives CDR1 SGHNT, CDR2 YENEEA. The CDR3 DNA reads TGTGCCAGCAGCTCGAGGTCAAACACTGAAGCTTTCTTT. It specifies CASSSRSNTEAFF.

At least ten counts were recorded for this clonotype. This chain links TRBV12-3 or TRBV12-4 with TRBJ2-1; D perhaps matches TRBD1 (6 bases). The V end lost 11 bases, the J end lost 4 bases, and 12 bases lay between the germline ends. The CDR3 length is 12 residues. Here the CDR3 reads CAGSGEYNEQFF. The DNA of the CDR3 is TGTGCCGGGTCAGGGGAATACAATGAGCAGTTCTTC.